This entry describes one TCR beta chain. Its specificity is unknown. In the PCR, 60 Vbeta and 13 Jbeta primers were used. Clones were sequenced by immunoSEQ multiplex PCR, and TCRdb holds only the in-frame ones, with some missing. The table for this sample gives around 100,000 clones. The data originate from a study of cytomegalovirus exposure and HLA in healthy donors. Overall study context: From donors who were HLA-typed, an early data release held about 89 million unique TCRs.

The germline V gene encodes CDR1 SEHNR and CDR2 FQNEAQ (reference sequence). Unmatched junction bases numbered 8, after V lost 5 bases and J lost 5 bases. CDR3 length: 15 amino acids. Whole-study findings and limits: CMV serostatus alone was available as immune exposure information. According to the study, about 180 TCR beta chains were cytomegalovirus-associated. An analysis that came later showed most CMV-associated TCR beta chains appearing HLA-restricted.

The TCR sequence derives from a middle-aged man in good health and CMV-seronegative. The chain recombines TRBV7-9 with TRBJ2-1, with 8 positions matching TRBD2. Sequencing was carried out using PBMCs. Here the CDR3 reads CASSPPGGGNNEQFF. The CDR3 region has the DNA TGTGCCAGCAGCCCTCCGGGGGGGGGTAACAATGAGCAGTTCTTC.